This TCR beta chain was sequenced for a study of T-cell reconstitution after alpha-beta-depleted transplantation in children (dated by TCRdb to 2016 to 2017). Concerning the study at large: T-cell immune reconstitution after TCRalphabeta/CD19-depleted allogeneic hematopoietic cell transplantation in children was quantitatively tracked in the study by means of TCR repertoire profiling.

The method was PCR. These reads were obtained on an Illumina HiSeq 2500. TCR libraries were prepared with molecular barcoding, using unique molecular identifiers to normalize TCRbeta repertoire quantification. TCRdb reworked the public reads: Q25 trimming with fastp, MiXCR clone assembly, productive beta chains retained. Identical CDR3 proteins give one entry, which carries the most common genes and DNA. This sample is represented by a few hundred thousand distinct CDR3 sequences; about a fifth of them were singletons. The ten top clones hold 3.8% of the sample. Regarding this clonotype: What this receptor recognizes is not known. No base quality values were provided; no much bigger clone lies one nucleotide off.

Sample: PBMCs from the stem cell graft donor, taken from the stem cell graft. The receptor was derived from a human donor who donated a stem cell graft to a child with acute myeloid leukemia.

Here is the DNA: TGTGCCAGCAACCCAGGGACTTCTTCCGTGGACGAGCAGTACTTC. It translates to CASNPGTSSVDEQYF. The sequence links TRBV5-5 to TRBJ2-7, with TRBD2 tentatively as D gene (6 bases match). CDR3 length: 15 amino acids, cysteine to phenylalanine. Left in the record is the CDR3 DNA by itself, 45 bases read in frame from the first base. CDR1 and CDR2 are drawn from the germline V gene (reference sequence): SGHKS, YYEKEE. A distance of 21 bases separates the germline ends of V and J, which lose 6 bases and 5 bases respectively.